This TCR beta chain was sequenced for a study of cytotoxic CD8 clonotypes in ibrutinib-treated CLL. Study as a whole: Overall, about 25 responses were partial and 2 complete; following median approximately 73 months, about 15 patients stayed remitted and around twelve progressed. Averaging across samples gave roughly 280,000 productive templates and tens of thousands of productive rearrangements.

The authors obtained around 2 micrograms of genomic DNA from cryopreserved PBMCs for TCR beta libraries. Profiled with immunoSEQ multiplex PCR; TCRdb holds only in-frame clones, not every one. The sample yields around 130,000 clones, about 85% seen once. Study results and limitations: Starting clonality was above that of age-matched healthy donors and tracked circulating CD8+ T-cell counts.

The CDR3 totals 14 residues. The V and J ends lost 6 bases and 1 base respectively, with 12 bases between them. Germline CDR1 reads MNHNY; CDR2 reads SVGAGI (reference sequence). This clone was observed a single time. What it binds is unknown. The sequence was obtained from a human donor with chronic lymphocytic leukemia. This specimen consisted of PBMCs, obtained after 24 months of ibrutinib treatment. The rearrangement uses TRBV6-6 and TRBJ1-1; D ambiguous. The CDR3 DNA reads as TGTGCCAGCAGCCACGGACTGTGGAACACTGAAGCTTTCTTT. This translates into CASSHGLWNTEAFF.